The source of this T cell receptor beta chain is a study of cytomegalovirus exposure and HLA in healthy donors. PCR used 60 Vbeta primers and 13 Jbeta primers. Here immunoSEQ multiplex PCR was the method, and the copy in TCRdb shows in-frame clones only, minus some. The data hold about 180,000 clones, with 84% observed a single time. From germline, CDR1 is LNHDA and CDR2 SQIVND (reference sequence). V shed 3 bases and J shed 9 bases, with 15 bases lying between them. The CDR3 is made up of 14 amino acids. This TCR came from a man younger than 40 in good health and CMV-seronegative. Sample: PBMCs. The genes are TRBV19 and TRBJ2-1, with D tentatively TRBD2 (5 bases). This chain's CDR3 is CASSIKDSGREQFF. The CDR3 bases are TGTGCCAGTAGTATTAAGGACTCTGGGCGTGAGCAGTTCTTC.